This is a list of T cell receptor beta chains from one sample in a study of shared clonotypes between healthy human individuals. Sequenced by immunoSEQ multiplex PCR; TCRdb stores in-frame clones only, minus some. The sample contains a few million clones, around nine tenths of which appear only once. The sample comprised naive CD4+ T cells sorted from blood. The receptors originated from a man aged 18 to 30 in good health. CDR3s include the opening cysteine and the closing phenylalanine or tryptophan. Fields, in order: J gene, CDR3 length, clone size, D gene, V gene, CDR3 DNA, CDR3 protein. The D gene is left open where the match is weak. Not every row has a clone size; where given, it reads once, few, many or a size class.

j_gene: TRBJ2-7; len: 13; abundance: NA; d_gene: NA; v_gene: TRBV19; CDR3nt: TGTGCCAGTAGTATAGTCTCTGAGGGAGAGCAGTACTTC; CDR3aa: CASSIVSEGEQYF
j_gene: TRBJ2-3; len: 17; abundance: NA; d_gene: TRBD2; v_gene: TRBV7-8; CDR3nt: TGTGCCAGCAGCCCACGTTCTCCGGGACTAGCAACGAAGACGCAGTATTTT; CDR3aa: CASSPRSPGLATKTQYF
j_gene: TRBJ2-5; len: 13; abundance: NA; d_gene: NA; v_gene: TRBV5-4; CDR3nt: TGTGCCAGCAGCTTGGACAGCCAAGAGACCCAGTACTTC; CDR3aa: CASSLDSQETQYF
j_gene: TRBJ2-7; len: 15; abundance: NA; d_gene: NA; v_gene: TRBV5-4; CDR3nt: TGTGCCAGCAGCCCTCCCGGGACACTGTCATACGAGCAGTACTTC; CDR3aa: CASSPPGTLSYEQYF
j_gene: TRBJ2-7; len: 15; abundance: NA; d_gene: TRBD1; v_gene: TRBV2; CDR3nt: TGTGCCAGCAGTGTAGGACAGGGAGGCTCCTACGAGCAGTACTTC; CDR3aa: CASSVGQGGSYEQYF
j_gene: TRBJ2-7; len: 12; abundance: NA; d_gene: NA; v_gene: TRBV18; CDR3nt: TGTGCCAGCTCCCGAGGGACTGGCGAGCAGTATTTC; CDR3aa: CASSRGTGEQYF
j_gene: TRBJ2-2; len: 15; abundance: NA; d_gene: TRBD2; v_gene: TRBV5-1; CDR3nt: TGCGCCAGCAGCCCTCTAGCGGGAGGCCCCGGGGAGCTGTTTTTT; CDR3aa: CASSPLAGGPGELFF
j_gene: TRBJ2-5; len: 15; abundance: NA; d_gene: TRBD2; v_gene: TRBV5-1; CDR3nt: TGCGCCAGCAGCAGTGGGACTAGCGGGTCAGAGACCCAGTACTTC; CDR3aa: CASSSGTSGSETQYF
j_gene: TRBJ1-2; len: 16; abundance: NA; d_gene: TRBD1; v_gene: TRBV6-1; CDR3nt: TGTGCCAGCAGTGAACCCGGGACAGGGGGCAGCTATGGCTACACCTTC; CDR3aa: CASSEPGTGGSYGYTF
j_gene: TRBJ2-6; len: 21; abundance: NA; d_gene: TRBD2; v_gene: TRBV19; CDR3nt: TGTGCCAGTAGTATTGAGGCCGCGGGACTAGCGGGGGGTGTAGGGGCCAACGTCCTGACTTTC; CDR3aa: CASSIEAAGLAGGVGANVLTF
j_gene: TRBJ1-5; len: 14; abundance: NA; d_gene: NA; v_gene: TRBV6-5; CDR3nt: TGTGCCAGCAGTTACGGCCCAGGGAATCAGCCCCAGCATTTT; CDR3aa: CASSYGPGNQPQHF
j_gene: TRBJ1-5; len: 15; abundance: NA; d_gene: TRBD1; v_gene: TRBV11-2; CDR3nt: TGTGCCAGCAGCGTTGGAGGGGGCAGGGGACAGCCCCAGCATTTT; CDR3aa: CASSVGGGRGQPQHF
j_gene: TRBJ2-5; len: 15; abundance: NA; d_gene: NA; v_gene: TRBV28; CDR3nt: TGTGCCAGCGGGGCCTCCGGGACATCTCAAGAGACCCAGTACTTC; CDR3aa: CASGASGTSQETQYF
j_gene: TRBJ1-2; len: 14; abundance: NA; d_gene: NA; v_gene: TRBV9; CDR3nt: TGTGCCAGCAGCGCGTTGGCGGAGAACTATGGCTACACCTTC; CDR3aa: CASSALAENYGYTF
j_gene: TRBJ2-3; len: 16; abundance: NA; d_gene: TRBD1; v_gene: TRBV10-3; CDR3nt: TGTGCCATCAGTGAGTTGACAGGGGGAAGCACAGATACGCAGTATTTT; CDR3aa: CAISELTGGSTDTQYF
j_gene: TRBJ1-4; len: 14; abundance: NA; d_gene: TRBD1; v_gene: TRBV6-6; CDR3nt: TGTGCCAGCAGTTACTCCCTCGACAGGGCGAAACTGTTTTTT; CDR3aa: CASSYSLDRAKLFF
j_gene: TRBJ2-5; len: 15; abundance: NA; d_gene: NA; v_gene: TRBV11-2; CDR3nt: TGTGCCAGCAGCCTTTCTCTAGGGGGTCGAGAGACCCAGTACTTC; CDR3aa: CASSLSLGGRETQYF
j_gene: TRBJ2-2; len: 13; abundance: few; d_gene: TRBD2; v_gene: TRBV11-3; CDR3nt: TGTGCCAGCACCCTCGGGGGGGGCGGGGAGCTGTTTTTT; CDR3aa: CASTLGGGGELFF
j_gene: TRBJ1-2; len: 12; abundance: NA; d_gene: NA; v_gene: TRBV6-4; CDR3nt: TGTGCCAGCAGTGAAGGGGGGGGAGGCTACACCTTC; CDR3aa: CASSEGGGGYTF
j_gene: TRBJ1-2; len: 14; abundance: once; d_gene: NA; v_gene: TRBV5-1; CDR3nt: TGCGCCAGCAACACAGGAGGAAACAACTATGGCTACACCTTC; CDR3aa: CASNTGGNNYGYTF
j_gene: TRBJ2-1; len: 18; abundance: NA; d_gene: TRBD2; v_gene: TRBV19; CDR3nt: TGTGCCAGTAGTATAGGAGCTAGCGGGACCCAATCCTACAATGAGCAGTTCTTC; CDR3aa: CASSIGASGTQSYNEQFF
j_gene: TRBJ2-5; len: 14; abundance: NA; d_gene: NA; v_gene: TRBV9; CDR3nt: TGTGCCAGCAGCGTAGGTGGCTCTCAAGAGACCCAGTACTTC; CDR3aa: CASSVGGSQETQYF
j_gene: TRBJ2-6; len: 18; abundance: NA; d_gene: NA; v_gene: TRBV5-1; CDR3nt: TGCGCCAGCAGCTTTTATGTTCGCGGGGCCTCTGGGGCCAACGTCCTGACTTTC; CDR3aa: CASSFYVRGASGANVLTF
j_gene: TRBJ1-2; len: 13; abundance: NA; d_gene: NA; v_gene: TRBV10-3; CDR3nt: TGTGCCATCAGTGGGGACGGTAACTATGGCTACACCTTC; CDR3aa: CAISGDGNYGYTF
j_gene: TRBJ2-5; len: 17; abundance: NA; d_gene: NA; v_gene: TRBV25-1; CDR3nt: TGTGCCAGCGGAGATCTTGTCTGGGACCGCCTCCAAGAGACCCAGTACTTC; CDR3aa: CASGDLVWDRLQETQYF
j_gene: TRBJ1-6; len: 16; abundance: NA; d_gene: NA; v_gene: TRBV4-1; CDR3nt: TGCGCCAGCAGCCAAGAAATTGGGGTCCATAATTCACCCCTCCACTTT; CDR3aa: CASSQEIGVHNSPLHF
j_gene: TRBJ1-6; len: 15; abundance: NA; d_gene: NA; v_gene: TRBV5-1; CDR3nt: TGCGCCAGCAGCTTGTTCCCGGGGGAGGGTTCACCCCTCCACTTT; CDR3aa: CASSLFPGEGSPLHF
j_gene: TRBJ1-5; len: 16; abundance: few; d_gene: TRBD1; v_gene: TRBV9; CDR3nt: TGTGCCAGCAGCGTAGGGCTGGGGACAGTTGATCAGCCCCAGCATTTT; CDR3aa: CASSVGLGTVDQPQHF
j_gene: TRBJ2-1; len: 16; abundance: NA; d_gene: NA; v_gene: TRBV4-1; CDR3nt: TGCGCCAGCAGCTTAGGGGCTAGCGACCCCTACAATGAGCAGTTCTTC; CDR3aa: CASSLGASDPYNEQFF
j_gene: TRBJ1-1; len: 13; abundance: NA; d_gene: NA; v_gene: TRBV5-4; CDR3nt: TGTGCCAGCAGCTTGGAACGGGGGACTGAAGCTTTCTTT; CDR3aa: CASSLERGTEAFF
j_gene: TRBJ2-2; len: 16; abundance: once; d_gene: TRBD1; v_gene: TRBV5-1; CDR3nt: TGCGCCAGCAGCTGGACCGGGACAGGGGGGACCGGGGAGCTGTTTTTT; CDR3aa: CASSWTGTGGTGELFF
j_gene: TRBJ2-7; len: 14; abundance: NA; d_gene: NA; v_gene: TRBV6-1; CDR3nt: TGTGCCAGCAGTGCGACAGGTAATTCCTACGAGCAGTACTTC; CDR3aa: CASSATGNSYEQYF
j_gene: TRBJ1-6; len: 15; abundance: NA; d_gene: NA; v_gene: TRBV18; CDR3nt: TGTGCCAGCTCACCACCTGAGGGTCCCTATTCACCCCTCCACTTT; CDR3aa: CASSPPEGPYSPLHF
j_gene: TRBJ1-5; len: 18; abundance: NA; d_gene: NA; v_gene: TRBV4-3; CDR3nt: TGCGCCAGCAGCCAAGATTTAGCGTCTGGCAGGCGCAATCAGCCCCAGCATTTT; CDR3aa: CASSQDLASGRRNQPQHF
j_gene: TRBJ1-2; len: 12; abundance: few; d_gene: NA; v_gene: TRBV30; CDR3nt: TGTGCCTGGAGTCTCTCGGGGGTTGGCTACACCTTC; CDR3aa: CAWSLSGVGYTF
j_gene: TRBJ2-3; len: 13; abundance: NA; d_gene: NA; v_gene: TRBV6-1; CDR3nt: TGTGCCAGCAGTGAAATATCGGGGTCTCCGCAGTATTTT; CDR3aa: CASSEISGSPQYF
j_gene: TRBJ2-3; len: 12; abundance: NA; d_gene: NA; v_gene: TRBV29-1; CDR3nt: TGCAGCGTCCACACACCAGTAGATACGCAGTATTTT; CDR3aa: CSVHTPVDTQYF
j_gene: TRBJ2-7; len: 14; abundance: NA; d_gene: NA; v_gene: TRBV5-1; CDR3nt: TGCGCCAGCAGCTTGGAGCCGGGTACCTACGAGCAGTACTTC; CDR3aa: CASSLEPGTYEQYF
j_gene: TRBJ2-7; len: 14; abundance: NA; d_gene: TRBD1; v_gene: TRBV7-2; CDR3nt: TGTGCCAGCAGCGCGGACAGGGGGCCCTACGAGCAGTACTTC; CDR3aa: CASSADRGPYEQYF
j_gene: TRBJ2-7; len: 16; abundance: once; d_gene: TRBD2; v_gene: TRBV15; CDR3nt: TGTGCCACCAGCCCGCGAGAGTCAAGCGGGAGATACGAGCAGTACTTC; CDR3aa: CATSPRESSGRYEQYF
j_gene: TRBJ2-1; len: 14; abundance: NA; d_gene: TRBD1; v_gene: TRBV4-1; CDR3nt: TGCGCCAGCAGCGTCGGGACAGGGGGCAATGAGCAGTTCTTC; CDR3aa: CASSVGTGGNEQFF
j_gene: TRBJ2-2; len: 17; abundance: NA; d_gene: TRBD2; v_gene: TRBV5-1; CDR3nt: TGCGCCAGCAGCTTGGGGAGCGGGAATTATAGAAGCGGGGAGCTGTTTTTT; CDR3aa: CASSLGSGNYRSGELFF
j_gene: TRBJ2-7; len: 14; abundance: NA; d_gene: TRBD1; v_gene: TRBV2; CDR3nt: TGTGCCAGCAGGGCGGACAGGGGCAATAACGAGCAGTACTTC; CDR3aa: CASRADRGNNEQYF
j_gene: TRBJ2-7; len: 15; abundance: few; d_gene: NA; v_gene: TRBV5-5; CDR3nt: TGTGCCAGCAGCGGAAGGAGCGTCGGTTCCTACGAGCAGTACTTC; CDR3aa: CASSGRSVGSYEQYF
j_gene: TRBJ1-3; len: 15; abundance: NA; d_gene: TRBD1; v_gene: TRBV30; CDR3nt: TGTGCCTGGAGTCAGGGGGATAGCTCTGGAAACACCATATATTTT; CDR3aa: CAWSQGDSSGNTIYF
j_gene: TRBJ1-6; len: 13; abundance: NA; d_gene: NA; v_gene: TRBV5-4; CDR3nt: TGTGCCAGCAGCGGCCAGACAAATTCACCCCTCCACTTT; CDR3aa: CASSGQTNSPLHF
j_gene: TRBJ1-6; len: 14; abundance: NA; d_gene: NA; v_gene: TRBV19; CDR3nt: TGTGCCAGCGAGATGGGACGGCAGCCCAGGGCCCTCCACTTT; CDR3aa: CASEMGRQPRALHF
j_gene: TRBJ2-1; len: 15; abundance: NA; d_gene: TRBD1; v_gene: TRBV28; CDR3nt: TGTGCCAGCAGCCCAGGGACAGGGCCTTACAATGAGCAGTTCTTC; CDR3aa: CASSPGTGPYNEQFF